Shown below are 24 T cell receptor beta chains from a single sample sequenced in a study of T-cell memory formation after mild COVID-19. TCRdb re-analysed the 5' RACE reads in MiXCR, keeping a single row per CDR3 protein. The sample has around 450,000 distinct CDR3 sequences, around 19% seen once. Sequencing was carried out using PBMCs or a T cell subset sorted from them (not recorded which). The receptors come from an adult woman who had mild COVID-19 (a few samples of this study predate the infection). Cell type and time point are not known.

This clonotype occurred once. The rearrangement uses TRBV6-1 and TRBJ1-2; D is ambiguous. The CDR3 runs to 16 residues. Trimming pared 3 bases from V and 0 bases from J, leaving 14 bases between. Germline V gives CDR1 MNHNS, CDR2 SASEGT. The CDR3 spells CASSDPGYPSNYGYTF. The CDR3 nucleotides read TGTGCCAGCAGTGACCCGGGTTACCCTTCTAACTATGGCTACACCTTC.

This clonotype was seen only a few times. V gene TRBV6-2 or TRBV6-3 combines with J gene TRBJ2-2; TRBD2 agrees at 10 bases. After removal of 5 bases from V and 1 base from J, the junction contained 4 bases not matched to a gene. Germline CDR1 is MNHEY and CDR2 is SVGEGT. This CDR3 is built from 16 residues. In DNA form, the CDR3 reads TGTGCCAGCAGTAGGACTAGCGGATTGAACACCGGGGAGCTGTTTTTT. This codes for CASSRTSGLNTGELFF.

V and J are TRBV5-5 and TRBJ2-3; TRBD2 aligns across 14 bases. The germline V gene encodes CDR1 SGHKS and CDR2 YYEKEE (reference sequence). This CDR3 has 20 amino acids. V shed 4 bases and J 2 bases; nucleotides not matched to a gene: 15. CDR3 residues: CASSQILRTSGGSNTDTQYF. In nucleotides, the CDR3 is TGTGCCAGCAGCCAAATACTAAGGACTAGCGGGGGGAGTAACACAGATACGCAGTATTTT.

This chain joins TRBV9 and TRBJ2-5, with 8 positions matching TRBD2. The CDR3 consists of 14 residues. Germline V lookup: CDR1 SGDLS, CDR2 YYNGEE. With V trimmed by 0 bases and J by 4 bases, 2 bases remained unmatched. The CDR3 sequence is CASSVGTSRETQYF. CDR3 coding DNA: TGTGCCAGCAGCGTAGGGACTAGCAGAGAGACCCAGTACTTC.

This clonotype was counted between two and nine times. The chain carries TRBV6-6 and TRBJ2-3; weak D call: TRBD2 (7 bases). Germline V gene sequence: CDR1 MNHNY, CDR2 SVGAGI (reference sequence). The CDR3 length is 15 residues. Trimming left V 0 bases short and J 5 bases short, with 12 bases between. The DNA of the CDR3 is TGTGCCAGCAGTTACTCGAAGGGAGGGGGAGATACGCAGTATTTT. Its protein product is CASSYSKGGGDTQYF.

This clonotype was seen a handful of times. The CDR3 nucleotides read TGTGCCAGCAGTTCGGCAGGGGTTAGCGGCACTGAAGCTTTCTTT. Translating gives CASSSAGVSGTEAFF. The V gene is TRBV7-6, the J gene TRBJ1-1, with D tentatively TRBD1 (6 bases). The CDR3 has 15 residues. V was trimmed by 6 bases and J by 4 bases, leaving 18 bases between them. Per the germline V gene, CDR1 is SGHVS and CDR2 is FNYEAQ.

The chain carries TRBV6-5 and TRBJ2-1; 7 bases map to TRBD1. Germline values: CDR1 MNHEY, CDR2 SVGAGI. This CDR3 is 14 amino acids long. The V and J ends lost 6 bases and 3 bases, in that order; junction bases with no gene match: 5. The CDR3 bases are TGTGCCAGCAGCCGGGACAGCGACTACAATGAGCAGTTCTTC. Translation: CASSRDSDYNEQFF.

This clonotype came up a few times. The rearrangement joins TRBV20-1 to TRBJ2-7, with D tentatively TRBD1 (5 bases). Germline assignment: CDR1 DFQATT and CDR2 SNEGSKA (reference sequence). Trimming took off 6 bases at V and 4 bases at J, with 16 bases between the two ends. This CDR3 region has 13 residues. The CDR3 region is CSARGLFLYEQYF. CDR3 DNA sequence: TGCAGTGCAAGGGGTCTATTTCTTTACGAGCAGTACTTC.

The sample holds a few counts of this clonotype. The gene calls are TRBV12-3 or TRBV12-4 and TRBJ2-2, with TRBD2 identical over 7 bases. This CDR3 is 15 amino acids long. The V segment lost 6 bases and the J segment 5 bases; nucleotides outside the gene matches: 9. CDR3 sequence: CASSYKGEGTGELFF. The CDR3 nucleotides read TGTGCCAGCAGCTATAAAGGGGAGGGTACCGGGGAGCTGTTTTTT.

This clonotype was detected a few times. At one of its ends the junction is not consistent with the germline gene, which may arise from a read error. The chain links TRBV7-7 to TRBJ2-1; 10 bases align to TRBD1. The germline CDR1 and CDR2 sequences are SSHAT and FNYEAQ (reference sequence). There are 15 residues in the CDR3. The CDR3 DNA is TGTGCTAGCAGCTCCGGGACAGGGGACTACAATGAGCAGTTCTTC. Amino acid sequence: CASSSGTGDYNEQFF.

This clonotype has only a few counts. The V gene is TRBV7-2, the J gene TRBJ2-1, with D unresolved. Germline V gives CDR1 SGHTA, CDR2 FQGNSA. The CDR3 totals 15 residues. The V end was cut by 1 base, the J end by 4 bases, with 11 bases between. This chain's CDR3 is CASSLELAAYNEQFF. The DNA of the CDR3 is TGTGCCAGCAGCTTAGAATTGGCGGCGTACAATGAGCAGTTCTTC.

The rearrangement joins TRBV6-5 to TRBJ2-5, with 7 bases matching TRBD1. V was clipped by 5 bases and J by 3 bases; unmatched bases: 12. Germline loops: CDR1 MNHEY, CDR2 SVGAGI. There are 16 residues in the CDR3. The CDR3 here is CASSPQDPGTEETQYF. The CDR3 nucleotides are TGTGCCAGCAGTCCACAGGATCCCGGGACAGAAGAGACCCAGTACTTC.

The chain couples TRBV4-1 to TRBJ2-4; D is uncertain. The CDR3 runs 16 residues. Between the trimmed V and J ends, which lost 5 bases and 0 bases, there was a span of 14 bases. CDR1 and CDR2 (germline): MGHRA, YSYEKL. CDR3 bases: TGCGCCAGCAGCGCGGCAGCTGTTCTAGCCAAAAACATTCAGTACTTC. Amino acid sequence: CASSAAAVLAKNIQYF.

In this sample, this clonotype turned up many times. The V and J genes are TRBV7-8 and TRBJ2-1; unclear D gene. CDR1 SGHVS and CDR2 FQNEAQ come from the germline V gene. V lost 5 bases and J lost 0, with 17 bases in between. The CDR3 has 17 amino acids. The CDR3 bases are TGTGCCAGCAGCGATTCAATAGGGCGGCGCTCCTACAATGAGCAGTTCTTC. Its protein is CASSDSIGRRSYNEQFF.

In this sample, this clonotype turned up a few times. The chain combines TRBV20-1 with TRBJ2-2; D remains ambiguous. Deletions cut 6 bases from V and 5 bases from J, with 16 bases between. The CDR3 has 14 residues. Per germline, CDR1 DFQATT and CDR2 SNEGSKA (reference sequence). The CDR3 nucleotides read TGCAGTGCACCCCCCGGGCTGGGGACCGGGGAGCTGTTTTTT. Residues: CSAPPGLGTGELFF.

The CDR3 region is CASSLTSGQGVNSGANVLTF. CDR3 bases: TGTGCCAGCAGCTTAACATCGGGACAGGGGGTAAACTCTGGGGCCAACGTCCTGACTTTC. The J gene is TRBJ2-6, the V gene TRBV7-2; 11 nucleotides align to TRBD1. V trimming: 2 bases; J trimming: 0 bases; junction bases outside the gene matches: 9. Per the germline V gene, CDR1 is SGHTA and CDR2 is FQGNSA. CDR3 size: 20 residues.

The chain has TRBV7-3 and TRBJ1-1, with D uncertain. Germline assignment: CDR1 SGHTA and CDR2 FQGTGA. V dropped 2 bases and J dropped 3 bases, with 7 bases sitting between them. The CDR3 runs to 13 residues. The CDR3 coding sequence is TGTGCCAGCAGCTTATCGGGGTACACTGAAGCTTTCTTT. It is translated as CASSLSGYTEAFF.

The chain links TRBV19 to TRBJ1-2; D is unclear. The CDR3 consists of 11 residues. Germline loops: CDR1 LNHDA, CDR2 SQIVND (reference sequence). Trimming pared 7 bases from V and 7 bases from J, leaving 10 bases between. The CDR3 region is CASTRDGGYTF. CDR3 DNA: TGTGCCAGTACCAGAGACGGTGGCTACACCTTC.

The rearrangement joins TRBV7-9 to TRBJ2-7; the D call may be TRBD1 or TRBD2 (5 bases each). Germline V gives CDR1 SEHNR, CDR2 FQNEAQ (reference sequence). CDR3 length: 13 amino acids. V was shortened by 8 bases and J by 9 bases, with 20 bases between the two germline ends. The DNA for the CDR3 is TGTGCCAGCGGGCCGCTGGGGGAGTTGGGGCAGTACTTC. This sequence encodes CASGPLGELGQYF. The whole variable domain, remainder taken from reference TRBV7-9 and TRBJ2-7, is DTGVSQNPRHKITKRGQNVTFRCDPISEHNRLYWYRQTLGQGPEFLTYFQNEAQLEKSRLLSDRFSAERPKGSFSTLEIQRTEQGDSAMYLCASGPLGELGQYFGPGTRLTVT.

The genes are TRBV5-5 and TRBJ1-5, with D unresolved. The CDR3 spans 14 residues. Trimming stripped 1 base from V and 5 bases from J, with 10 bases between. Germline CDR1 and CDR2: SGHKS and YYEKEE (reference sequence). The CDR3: CASSLTPSHQPQHF. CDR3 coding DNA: TGTGCCAGCAGCTTGACACCCAGCCATCAGCCCCAGCATTTT.

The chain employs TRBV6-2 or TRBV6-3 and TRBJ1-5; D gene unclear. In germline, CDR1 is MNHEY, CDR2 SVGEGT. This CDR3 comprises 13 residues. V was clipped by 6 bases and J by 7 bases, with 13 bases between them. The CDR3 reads CASRLYLGQPQHF. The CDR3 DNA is TGTGCCAGCAGACTTTACCTCGGGCAGCCCCAGCATTTT.

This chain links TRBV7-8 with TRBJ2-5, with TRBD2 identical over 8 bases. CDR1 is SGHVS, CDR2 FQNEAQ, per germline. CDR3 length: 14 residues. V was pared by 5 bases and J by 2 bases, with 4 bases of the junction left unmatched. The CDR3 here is CASSPIAGQETQYF. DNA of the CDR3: TGTGCCAGCAGCCCAATAGCGGGGCAAGAGACCCAGTACTTC.

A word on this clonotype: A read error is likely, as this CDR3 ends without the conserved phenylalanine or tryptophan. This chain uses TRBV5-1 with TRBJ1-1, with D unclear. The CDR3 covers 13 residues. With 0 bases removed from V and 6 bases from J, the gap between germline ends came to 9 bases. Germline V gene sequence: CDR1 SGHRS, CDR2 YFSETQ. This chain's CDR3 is CASSLALGAEAFY. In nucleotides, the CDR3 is TGCGCCAGCAGCTTGGCTCTCGGAGCTGAAGCTTTCTAT.

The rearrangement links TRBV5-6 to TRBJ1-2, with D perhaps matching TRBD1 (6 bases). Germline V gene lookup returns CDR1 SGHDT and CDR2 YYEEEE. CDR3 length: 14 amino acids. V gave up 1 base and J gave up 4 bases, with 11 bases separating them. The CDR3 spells CASSLTTGFYGYTF. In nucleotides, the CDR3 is TGTGCCAGCAGCTTGACTACAGGGTTCTATGGCTACACCTTC.